This T cell receptor (beta chain) comes out of a study of CD8 T cells in ankylosing spondylitis. The study's findings and limits: A TCR beta motif of several highly homologous variants appeared characteristic of ankylosing spondylitis blood.

TCRdb re-called the 5' RACE reads with MiXCR, one entry per CDR3 protein. This sample yields roughly 260,000 distinct CDR3 sequences, of which 20% are seen a single time; about 8.2% belongs to the top ten. Germline trimming cut 1 base from V and 9 bases from J; bases unmatched to any gene: 5. This CDR3 is built from 12 residues. Germline V gene sequence: CDR1 DFQATT, CDR2 SNEGSKA (reference sequence). This clonotype was counted a few times. What it binds is not known. Sample: blood, either unsorted or a sorted T cell fraction (not recorded which). The source is a male donor with ankylosing spondylitis or in good health (not recorded which). The rearrangement uses TRBV20-1 and TRBJ1-1, with TRBD1 identical over 7 bases. CDR3 region: CSARGDREKAFF. In nucleotides, the CDR3 is TGCAGTGCTAGAGGCGACAGGGAAAAAGCTTTCTTT.